These 19 T cell receptor beta chains share one sample of origin, sequenced in a study of cytomegalovirus exposure and HLA in healthy donors. Libraries were prepared by immunoSEQ multiplex PCR; TCRdb keeps only in-frame clonotypes and omits some of them. The data hold hundreds of thousands of clones, with roughly 89% observed a single time. Sequencing was done on a sample of PBMCs. Receptor source: a young woman in good health and CMV-seronegative.

This clone showed up just a few times. This sequence joins TRBV11-2 and TRBJ2-7; tentatively, D is TRBD1 (5 bases). There are 13 residues in the CDR3. Looked up from germline, CDR1 is SGHAT and CDR2 is FQNNGV. V gave up 5 bases and J gave up 1 base, with 9 bases separating them. The CDR3 nucleotides are TGTGCCAGCAGCCGGACACCTTCCTACGAGCAGTACTTC. This sequence encodes CASSRTPSYEQYF. Full variable domain (rest looked up from reference TRBV11-2 and TRBJ2-7): EAGVAQSPRYKIIEKRQSVAFWCNPISGHATLYWYQQILGQGPKLLIQFQNNGVVDDSQLPKDRFSAERLKGVDSTLKIQPAKLEDSAVYLCASSRTPSYEQYFGPGTRLTVT.

This chain connects TRBV7-9 to TRBJ1-2; TRBD1 is a possible D gene (5 bases). V lost 5 bases to trimming and J lost 2 bases, with 12 bases between them. Germline loops: CDR1 SEHNR, CDR2 FQNEAQ (reference sequence). The CDR3 consists of 14 residues. CDR3 loop: CASSLGKGNYGYTF. In nucleotides, the CDR3 is TGTGCCAGCAGCCTGGGGAAGGGGAACTATGGCTACACCTTC.

This clone was seen a few times. The CDR3 is CASTRSGTGNLEQYF. The CDR3, as DNA: TGTGCCAGTACTCGTTCCGGGACAGGCAATCTGGAGCAGTACTTC. V gene TRBV19 combines with J gene TRBJ2-7, with TRBD1 identical over 8 bases. V was clipped by 7 bases and J by 7 bases; unmatched bases: 15. The V gene's germline CDR1 is LNHDA and CDR2 SQIVND (reference sequence). CDR3 length: 15 residues. The full variable domain, rest sourced from reference TRBV19 and TRBJ2-7, is DGGITQSPKYLFRKEGQNVTLSCEQNLNHDAMYWYRQDPGQGLRLIYYSQIVNDFQKGDIAEGYSVSREKKESFPLTVTSAQKNPTAFYLCASTRSGTGNLEQYFGPGTRLTVT.

The table lists this clone with a few counts. The genes are TRBV28 and TRBJ1-5; D remains ambiguous. Germline assignment: CDR1 MDHEN and CDR2 SYDVKM. The CDR3 contains 13 residues. V lost 5 bases and J lost 0, with 5 bases in between. For the CDR3, the DNA is TGTGCCAGCAGTCGGTATAGCAATCAGCCCCAGCATTTT. Encoded protein: CASSRYSNQPQHF.

The chain combines TRBV18 with TRBJ2-2, with TRBD2 matching over 7 bases. The germline V gene has CDR1 KGHSH and CDR2 LQKENI. CDR3 length: 17 amino acids. With 2 bases clipped from V and 4 bases from J, the junction kept 10 bases outside the gene matches. CDR3: CASSPSPSGGSTGELFF. CDR3 sequence (DNA): TGTGCCAGCTCACCATCGCCTAGCGGAGGGTCCACCGGGGAGCTGTTTTTT.

The chain is built from TRBV19 and TRBJ1-2; 10 bases line up with TRBD1. Trimming cost V 6 bases and J 8 bases; bases outside gene matches: 6. Germline CDR1 and CDR2: LNHDA and SQIVND (reference sequence). CDR3 size: 13 residues. CDR3 in amino acids: CASRGQGLGGYTF. The CDR3 DNA sequence: TGTGCCAGTAGGGGACAGGGGTTGGGAGGCTACACCTTC.

The chain combines TRBV27 with TRBJ2-6; D is perhaps TRBD1 (6 bases). Germline CDR1 and CDR2: MNHEY and SMNVEV (reference sequence). This CDR3 region has 15 residues. V gave up 2 bases and J gave up 1 base, with 6 bases separating them. The CDR3 DNA is TGTGCCAGCAGTTTAACAGGGTCTGGGGCCAACGTCCTGACTTTC. It is translated as CASSLTGSGANVLTF.

The chain is built from TRBV2 and TRBJ2-5; 9 bases fit TRBD1. CDR3 length equals 14 residues. Germline V gene sequence: CDR1 SNHLY, CDR2 FYNNEI. With V trimmed by 2 bases and J by 5 bases, 3 bases remained unmatched. The CDR3 DNA reads TGTGCCAGCAGTGAAACAGGGGGCTGGGAGACCCAGTACTTC. Its translation: CASSETGGWETQYF. Based on the CDR3 plus reference TRBV2 and TRBJ2-5, the full variable domain is EPEVTQTPSHQVTQMGQEVILRCVPISNHLYFYWYRQILGQKVEFLVSFYNNEISEKSEIFDDQFSVERPDGSNFTLKIRSTKLEDSAMYFCASSETGGWETQYFGPGTRLLVL.

The chain uses TRBV27 and TRBJ2-7, with 8 bases lining up with TRBD2. Per the germline V gene, CDR1 is MNHEY and CDR2 is SMNVEV (reference sequence). CDR3 length: 14 amino acids. Trimming removed 4 bases from V and 4 bases from J; junction bases left unmatched: 6. The DNA of the CDR3 is TGTGCCAGCAGTTATAGCGGGGTTCTGTACGAGCAGTACTTC. Translation gives CASSYSGVLYEQYF.

The genes are TRBV4-1 and TRBJ2-7, with TRBD2 matching over 10 bases. CDR3 length equals 16 residues. CDR1 is MGHRA and CDR2 is YSYEKL in the germline V gene. V was clipped by 1 base and J by 2 bases; unmatched bases: 5. The CDR3 sequence is CASSQVGLAEAYEQYF. The CDR3 DNA follows: TGCGCCAGCAGCCAAGTCGGACTAGCGGAAGCCTACGAGCAGTACTTC.

V usage is TRBV28 and J usage is TRBJ1-5; D is undetermined. Trimming stripped 4 bases from V and 9 bases from J, with 7 bases between. Germline values: CDR1 MDHEN, CDR2 SYDVKM. The length of the CDR3 is 11 residues. CDR3: CASSSPGPQHF. Here the CDR3 DNA reads TGTGCCAGCAGTTCCCCGGGGCCCCAGCATTTT.

V gene TRBV7-9 combines with J gene TRBJ2-6; D is perhaps TRBD1 (5 bases). Trimming stripped 5 bases from V and 2 bases from J, with 7 bases between. The CDR3 has 14 amino acids. The V gene's germline CDR1 is SEHNR and CDR2 FQNEAQ (reference sequence). CDR3 DNA: TGTGCCAGCAGCCCCAGGGCTGGGGCCAACGTCCTGACTTTC. Its translation is CASSPRAGANVLTF.

The V and J genes are TRBV9 and TRBJ1-1, with D maybe TRBD1 (5 bases). Germline values: CDR1 SGDLS, CDR2 YYNGEE. With 3 bases removed from V and 1 base from J, the gap between germline ends came to 13 bases. The CDR3 covers 15 residues. As DNA, the CDR3 is TGTGCCAGCAGCGCCTATCAGGGCCGGAACACTGAAGCTTTCTTT. This sequence encodes CASSAYQGRNTEAFF. The whole variable domain, filled in from reference TRBV9 and TRBJ1-1, reads DSGVTQTPKHLITATGQRVTLRCSPRSGDLSVYWYQQSLDQGLQFLIQYYNGEERAKGNILERFSAQQFPDLHSELNLSSLELGDSALYFCASSAYQGRNTEAFFGQGTRLTVV.

The chain carries TRBV2 and TRBJ2-1; 15 bases agree with TRBD2. The CDR3 has 16 residues. The germline V gene has CDR1 SNHLY and CDR2 FYNNEI. The ends lost 8 bases at V and 8 bases at J; junction bases unmatched: 10. This CDR3 reads CASGLAGGLGAYEQFF. DNA for the CDR3: TGTGCCAGCGGACTAGCGGGGGGGCTGGGGGCATATGAGCAGTTCTTC.

This chain links TRBV25-1 with TRBJ1-2; D is unclear. This CDR3 comprises 15 residues. The germline V gene has CDR1 MGHDK and CDR2 SYGVNS. V lost 1 base, J lost 3 bases, and 12 bases lay in between. The CDR3 is CASSELEGRYYGYTF. Here the CDR3 DNA reads TGTGCCAGCAGTGAATTGGAGGGAAGGTACTATGGCTACACCTTC.

As regards this clone: A read error may account for a junction end that differs from germline. The V and J genes are TRBV4-1 and TRBJ1-1; TRBD1 might be the D (5 bases). Germline CDR1 and CDR2: MGHRA and YSYEKL. This CDR3 spans 11 amino acids. CDR3 residues: CASSGQGSTIF. CDR3 nucleotide sequence: TGCGCCAGCAGCGGCCAGGGTTCAACGATTTTT.

V and J are TRBV27 and TRBJ1-5; D is perhaps TRBD1 (5 bases). Trimming took off 2 bases at V and 4 bases at J, with 12 bases between the two ends. The CDR3 loop spans 15 amino acids. Germline lookup yields CDR1 MNHEY and CDR2 SMNVEV (reference sequence). In nucleotides, the CDR3 is TGTGCCAGCAGTTTAAGCCGACAGAGGAATCAGCCCCAGCATTTT. It specifies CASSLSRQRNQPQHF.

The CDR3 sequence: CASSLAGGENEQYF. The DNA for the CDR3 is TGTGCCAGCAGCTTGGCAGGGGGCGAAAACGAGCAGTACTTC. J is TRBJ2-7 and V is TRBV13; TRBD1 matches 8 bases. Unmatched junction bases numbered 6, after V lost 3 bases and J lost 5 bases. This CDR3 is 14 amino acids long. CDR1 and CDR2 (germline): PRHDT, FYEKMQ (reference sequence).

The rearrangement joins TRBV28 to TRBJ2-1; 11 bases agree with TRBD2. The CDR3 covers 19 residues. V shed 5 bases and J 1 base; nucleotides not matched to a gene: 13. CDR1 and CDR2 from the germline V gene are MDHEN and SYDVKM. CDR3 coding DNA: TGTGCCAGCAGTCCACGTGCGGTTAGCGGGAGGGTTTCCTACAATGAGCAGTTCTTC. Encoded protein: CASSPRAVSGRVSYNEQFF.